A selection of T cell receptor beta chains follows, all from one sample in a study of cytomegalovirus exposure and HLA in healthy donors. This table comes from immunoSEQ multiplex PCR, and its TCRdb copy is limited to in-frame clones, with some not included. The sample consists of 50,000 or so clones, about 72% of them appearing once. The sample was PBMCs. These receptor sequences come from a man under 40 in good health and CMV-seronegative. The CDR3 runs from the conserved cysteine through the conserved F or W. The D gene is left open where the match is weak. Rows give clone size only sometimes, using once, few, many, or a class for an expanded clone.

v_call: TRBV2; j_call: TRBJ2-7; d_call: -; clone_size: -; cdr3_nt: TGTGCCAGCAGGGGGTTCGCAGGGCCCAACGAGCAGTACTTC; cdr3_aa: CASRGFAGPNEQYF
v_call: TRBV11-2; j_call: TRBJ1-5; d_call: TRBD1; clone_size: -; cdr3_nt: TGTGCCAGCAGCTCGAACACAGGGGCTCAGCCCCAGCATTTT; cdr3_aa: CASSSNTGAQPQHF
v_call: TRBV30; j_call: TRBJ2-1; d_call: -; clone_size: -; cdr3_nt: TGTGCCTGGAGTGTACGTAGTAGTCCTCGCAATGAGCAGTTCTTC; cdr3_aa: CAWSVRSSPRNEQFF
v_call: TRBV14; j_call: TRBJ2-1; d_call: -; clone_size: -; cdr3_nt: TGTGCCAGCAGCCAAGGACTAGGTTTGGCCAATGAGCAGTTCTTC; cdr3_aa: CASSQGLGLANEQFF
v_call: TRBV7-6; j_call: TRBJ1-4; d_call: TRBD1; clone_size: -; cdr3_nt: TGTGCCAGCAGCTTACCGGGACAGGGATTAGAAAAACTGTTTTTT; cdr3_aa: CASSLPGQGLEKLFF
v_call: TRBV29-1; j_call: TRBJ2-5; d_call: -; clone_size: -; cdr3_nt: TGCAGCGTTGAAGGCGGCTGGACAGAAGAGACCCAGTACTTC; cdr3_aa: CSVEGGWTEETQYF
v_call: TRBV11-2; j_call: TRBJ1-2; d_call: TRBD1; clone_size: -; cdr3_nt: TGTGCCAGCAGCTTGCCGACAGGGCTGAACTATGGCTACACCTTC; cdr3_aa: CASSLPTGLNYGYTF
v_call: TRBV7-2; j_call: TRBJ1-5; d_call: -; clone_size: -; cdr3_nt: TGTGCCAGCAGCTTAGTTGGGCAAAATCAGCCCCAGCATTTT; cdr3_aa: CASSLVGQNQPQHF
v_call: TRBV4-1; j_call: TRBJ2-3; d_call: TRBD2; clone_size: -; cdr3_nt: TGCGCCAGCAGCCAATGGACTAGCGGAAACACAGATACGCAGTATTTT; cdr3_aa: CASSQWTSGNTDTQYF
v_call: TRBV6-1; j_call: TRBJ1-4; d_call: -; clone_size: few; cdr3_nt: TGTGCCAGCAGGAGGGGGGGGCCTAATGAAAAACTGTTTTTT; cdr3_aa: CASRRGGPNEKLFF
v_call: TRBV7-2; j_call: TRBJ1-1; d_call: TRBD1; clone_size: -; cdr3_nt: TGTGCCAGCAGCTTAGTGCCAGGGGGCGCATGGACTGAAGCTTTCTTT; cdr3_aa: CASSLVPGGAWTEAFF
v_call: TRBV19; j_call: TRBJ1-1; d_call: -; clone_size: few; cdr3_nt: TGTGCCAGTAGTATTGGACAGAGGGGCACTGAAGCTTTCTTT; cdr3_aa: CASSIGQRGTEAFF
v_call: TRBV29-1; j_call: TRBJ2-7; d_call: TRBD2; clone_size: -; cdr3_nt: TGCAGCGTTGGCACCGGGGGGAGTTCCTACGAGCAGTACTTC; cdr3_aa: CSVGTGGSSYEQYF
v_call: TRBV25-1; j_call: TRBJ2-1; d_call: TRBD2; clone_size: -; cdr3_nt: TGTGCCAGCGGCCGACTAGCGGGAGTGTCCTATGAGCAGTTCTTC; cdr3_aa: CASGRLAGVSYEQFF
v_call: TRBV5-6; j_call: TRBJ2-1; d_call: TRBD1; clone_size: -; cdr3_nt: TGTGCCAGCAGCTTGGGTAGGGCAGGGGGCTGGGTGTCCAATGAGCAGTTCTTC; cdr3_aa: CASSLGRAGGWVSNEQFF
v_call: TRBV2; j_call: TRBJ2-1; d_call: TRBD2; clone_size: -; cdr3_nt: TGTGCCAGCACCGACGGTGGGCTAGCGGGCGAGTTCTTC; cdr3_aa: CASTDGGLAGEFF
v_call: TRBV11-3; j_call: TRBJ1-5; d_call: -; clone_size: -; cdr3_nt: TGTGCCAGCAGCTTAGACCGGGACACCAATCAGCCCCAGCATTTT; cdr3_aa: CASSLDRDTNQPQHF
v_call: TRBV5-1; j_call: TRBJ2-5; d_call: -; clone_size: -; cdr3_nt: TGCGCCAGCAGCTTGTGGAGCCAAGAGACCCAGTACTTC; cdr3_aa: CASSLWSQETQYF
v_call: TRBV30; j_call: TRBJ1-5; d_call: -; clone_size: -; cdr3_nt: TGTGCCTGGAGTGGTTCTTTTAGCAATCAGCCCCAGCATTTT; cdr3_aa: CAWSGSFSNQPQHF
v_call: TRBV6-1; j_call: TRBJ2-7; d_call: TRBD1; clone_size: -; cdr3_nt: TGTGCCAGCAGCCGGGACAGGGGGATTCAGCTGTACTTC; cdr3_aa: CASSRDRGIQLYF
v_call: TRBV19; j_call: TRBJ1-1; d_call: -; clone_size: -; cdr3_nt: TGTGCCAGTAGTCCAAACAGGGTGACCACTGAAGCTTTCTTT; cdr3_aa: CASSPNRVTTEAFF
v_call: TRBV6-1; j_call: TRBJ2-1; d_call: TRBD2; clone_size: -; cdr3_nt: TGTGCCAGCAGTGAAGAAGGCGGGAGGTTCTACAATGAGCAGTTCTTC; cdr3_aa: CASSEEGGRFYNEQFF
v_call: TRBV5-1; j_call: TRBJ2-7; d_call: -; clone_size: few; cdr3_nt: TGCGCCAGCTCCGAGAGGATGAGCTCCTACGAGCAGTACTTC; cdr3_aa: CASSERMSSYEQYF
v_call: TRBV6-4; j_call: TRBJ2-7; d_call: TRBD1; clone_size: -; cdr3_nt: TGTGCCAGCAGTCCTGCCCCGACAGGGGGCAGCCCCTACGAGCAGTACTTC; cdr3_aa: CASSPAPTGGSPYEQYF
v_call: TRBV5-1; j_call: TRBJ1-2; d_call: TRBD1; clone_size: -; cdr3_nt: TGCGCCAGCAGTGCCACGGGACAGGGTCCTATCTTC; cdr3_aa: CASSATGQGPIF
v_call: TRBV6-1; j_call: TRBJ2-7; d_call: TRBD2; clone_size: -; cdr3_nt: TGTGCCAGCAGTGAAAGGCTAGCGGGGGACCTGTACTTC; cdr3_aa: CASSERLAGDLYF
v_call: TRBV5-1; j_call: TRBJ2-1; d_call: -; clone_size: -; cdr3_nt: TGCGCCAGCAGCCTCCCAATGACTGGCTCCTACAATGAGCAGTTCTTC; cdr3_aa: CASSLPMTGSYNEQFF
v_call: TRBV30; j_call: TRBJ1-1; d_call: -; clone_size: -; cdr3_nt: TGTGCTAAGGACAGCGTGAACACTGAAGCTTTCTTT; cdr3_aa: CAKDSVNTEAFF
v_call: TRBV30; j_call: TRBJ2-1; d_call: TRBD1; clone_size: -; cdr3_nt: TGTGCCTGGAGCGTGGGACAGGGCTACAATGAGCAGTTCTTC; cdr3_aa: CAWSVGQGYNEQFF
v_call: TRBV30; j_call: TRBJ1-4; d_call: -; clone_size: -; cdr3_nt: TGTGCCTGGAGTCAAAGCGACGGGAATGAAAAACTGTTTTTT; cdr3_aa: CAWSQSDGNEKLFF
v_call: TRBV7-2; j_call: TRBJ2-1; d_call: TRBD2; clone_size: -; cdr3_nt: TGTGCCAGCAGCTTAGATGGTTCTAGCGGGAGATACTCCTACAATGAGCAGTTCTTC; cdr3_aa: CASSLDGSSGRYSYNEQFF
v_call: TRBV30; j_call: TRBJ1-2; d_call: -; clone_size: few; cdr3_nt: TGTGCCTGGACCCGAATGACAGGAATCTATGGCTACACCTTC; cdr3_aa: CAWTRMTGIYGYTF
v_call: TRBV5-1; j_call: TRBJ1-1; d_call: -; clone_size: -; cdr3_nt: TGCGCCAGCAGAACAGAAGCCACTGAAGCTTTCTTT; cdr3_aa: CASRTEATEAFF
v_call: TRBV5-1; j_call: TRBJ1-4; d_call: -; clone_size: -; cdr3_nt: TGCGCCAGCAGCTTGGGGGGCCCCGCTAATGAAAAACTGTTTTTT; cdr3_aa: CASSLGGPANEKLFF
v_call: TRBV6-1; j_call: TRBJ2-1; d_call: TRBD1; clone_size: -; cdr3_nt: TGTGCCAGCAGGGAGAACAGGGGAAATGAGCAGTTCTTC; cdr3_aa: CASRENRGNEQFF
v_call: TRBV2; j_call: TRBJ2-5; d_call: -; clone_size: -; cdr3_nt: TGTGCCAGCAGCGGGAGCAGCGAGACCCAGTACTTC; cdr3_aa: CASSGSSETQYF
v_call: TRBV18; j_call: TRBJ1-1; d_call: TRBD1; clone_size: once; cdr3_nt: TGTGCCAGCTCCCCAGAACAGGGGGGTCTTACTGAAGCTTTCTTT; cdr3_aa: CASSPEQGGLTEAFF
v_call: TRBV11-3; j_call: TRBJ2-3; d_call: TRBD1; clone_size: -; cdr3_nt: TGTGCCAGCAGCCCGACGGCTCCGGGACAGGGAGTTTCAGATACGCAGTATTTT; cdr3_aa: CASSPTAPGQGVSDTQYF
v_call: TRBV6-1; j_call: TRBJ1-2; d_call: -; clone_size: -; cdr3_nt: TGTGCCAGCAGTGAAGGGGTCGGCGGGCCTTCTAACTATGGCTACACCTTC; cdr3_aa: CASSEGVGGPSNYGYTF
v_call: TRBV6-5; j_call: TRBJ1-4; d_call: -; clone_size: -; cdr3_nt: TGTGCCAGCAGTAGGCAGGGATCAACTAATGAAAAACTGTTTTTT; cdr3_aa: CASSRQGSTNEKLFF
v_call: TRBV5-1; j_call: TRBJ2-1; d_call: TRBD2; clone_size: -; cdr3_nt: TGCGCCAGCAGCTTGGAAGGATTCCTACTAGCGGAACCCTTTCTCAATGAGCAGTTCTTC; cdr3_aa: CASSLEGFLLAEPFLNEQFF
v_call: TRBV6-1; j_call: TRBJ1-4; d_call: TRBD1; clone_size: -; cdr3_nt: TGTGCCAGCAGTGAAGAACACAGGGGGGGAAAACTGTTTTTT; cdr3_aa: CASSEEHRGGKLFF
v_call: TRBV7-9; j_call: TRBJ1-5; d_call: -; clone_size: -; cdr3_nt: TGTGCCAGCAGCCGCGACAGAGACAATCAGCCCCAGCATTTT; cdr3_aa: CASSRDRDNQPQHF
v_call: TRBV30; j_call: TRBJ2-7; d_call: -; clone_size: -; cdr3_nt: TGTGCCTGGAGTGTACTCAGGGGAAAGTACGAGCAGTACTTC; cdr3_aa: CAWSVLRGKYEQYF
v_call: TRBV6-4; j_call: TRBJ1-1; d_call: -; clone_size: -; cdr3_nt: TGTGCCAGCAGTCGGACAGAGAACACTGAAGCTTTCTTT; cdr3_aa: CASSRTENTEAFF
v_call: TRBV14; j_call: TRBJ2-7; d_call: TRBD2; clone_size: -; cdr3_nt: TGTGCCAGCAGCCAAGTCGGGGGGACCTACGAGCAGTACTTC; cdr3_aa: CASSQVGGTYEQYF
v_call: TRBV5-1; j_call: TRBJ2-1; d_call: -; clone_size: -; cdr3_nt: TGCGCCAGCAGCTTTAGCGGAACCTCCTACAATGAGCAGTTCTTC; cdr3_aa: CASSFSGTSYNEQFF
v_call: TRBV27; j_call: TRBJ2-3; d_call: -; clone_size: -; cdr3_nt: TGTGCCAGCACCCCCGACAACCCCGACACAGATACGCAGTATTTT; cdr3_aa: CASTPDNPDTDTQYF
v_call: TRBV7-9; j_call: TRBJ2-1; d_call: TRBD2; clone_size: -; cdr3_nt: TGTGCCAGCAGCGAAACCGCGGGAGCGGTTTACAATGAGCAGTTCTTC; cdr3_aa: CASSETAGAVYNEQFF
v_call: TRBV5-1; j_call: TRBJ1-1; d_call: -; clone_size: -; cdr3_nt: TGCGCCAGCAGCTGGGCAGAGACCAACACTGAAGCTTTCTTT; cdr3_aa: CASSWAETNTEAFF
v_call: TRBV7-2; j_call: TRBJ2-1; d_call: -; clone_size: once; cdr3_nt: TGTGCCAGCAGCCAAAACAATGAGCAGTTCTTC; cdr3_aa: CASSQNNEQFF